The 20 T cell receptor beta chains below all came from one sample that was sequenced in a study of T-cell reconstitution after alpha-beta-depleted transplantation in children. A library of TCRbeta sequences, prepared with unique molecular identifiers, was generated. TCRdb reprocessed the PCR reads via MiXCR and lists one record per CDR3 protein. The sample lists over 200,000 distinct CDR3 sequences, roughly a tenth occurring once. The material sequenced was PBMCs from the stem cell graft donor, taken from the stem cell graft. The receptors here all came from a human donor who donated a stem cell graft to a child with acute lymphoblastic leukemia.

In this sample, this clonotype turned up a few times. V usage is TRBV7-2 and J usage is TRBJ1-4; D gene uncertain. V was clipped by 1 base and J by 5 bases, with 14 bases between them. Germline loops: CDR1 SGHTA, CDR2 FQGNSA. The CDR3 has 16 residues. The CDR3: CASSLVGSKVNEKLFF. The CDR3 DNA follows: TGTGCCAGCAGCTTAGTGGGATCCAAGGTCAATGAAAAACTGTTTTTT.

This clonotype was seen a handful of times. The J gene is TRBJ2-4, the V gene TRBV20-1; TRBD2 aligns across 14 bases. J lost 1 base, V lost 6 bases, and 11 bases had no gene match. This CDR3 spans 18 amino acids. Germline V gene sequence: CDR1 DFQATT, CDR2 SNEGSKA (reference sequence). CDR3 region: CSARRLAGGAFAKNIQYF. In DNA, the CDR3 is TGCAGTGCCAGAAGACTAGCGGGGGGGGCTTTCGCCAAAAACATTCAGTACTTC.

This clonotype was counted at least ten times. The rearrangement joins TRBV15 to TRBJ2-5; TRBD1 might be the D (6 bases). The CDR3 contains 15 residues. V lost 0 bases to trimming and J lost 4 bases, with 12 bases between them. In germline, CDR1 is LNHNV, CDR2 YYDKDF (reference sequence). DNA of the CDR3: TGTGCCACCAGCAGAGATCAGGGGCAAGTAGAGACCCAGTACTTC. Protein product: CATSRDQGQVETQYF.

This clonotype was counted many times. This rearrangement joins TRBV9 to TRBJ1-1; a weak D match, TRBD1 (5 bases). V was cut by 6 bases and J by 3 bases, with 18 bases left in between. This CDR3 has 15 amino acids. CDR1 SGDLS and CDR2 YYNGEE come from the germline V gene. In nucleotides, the CDR3 is TGTGCCAGCACCACCCTGCTGGGGGGACACACTGAAGCTTTCTTT. It yields the protein CASTTLLGGHTEAFF.

This clonotype came up many times. The DNA of the CDR3 is TGCGCCAGCACCGATGGACAGGCCTATGGCTACACCTTC. It is translated as CASTDGQAYGYTF. This chain links TRBV5-1 with TRBJ1-2; 7 nucleotides line up with TRBD1. Looked up from germline, CDR1 is SGHRS and CDR2 is YFSETQ. The CDR3 loop spans 13 amino acids. J lost 4 bases, V lost 6 bases, and 6 bases had no gene match.

In this sample, this clonotype turned up many times. This chain links TRBV12-3 or TRBV12-4 with TRBJ1-2, with D perhaps matching TRBD1 (5 bases). The CDR3 is 15 amino acids. With 6 bases removed from V and 3 bases from J, the gap between germline ends came to 17 bases. The CDR3 DNA sequence: TGTGCCAGCAGCCCCGGGGACGGGGCAGACTATGGCTACACCTTC. This translates into CASSPGDGADYGYTF.

V and J are TRBV11-2 and TRBJ2-4; unclear D gene. This CDR3 has 16 amino acids. Trimming pared 0 bases from V and 0 bases from J, leaving 9 bases between. Germline V gene sequence: CDR1 SGHAT, CDR2 FQNNGV. In DNA form, the CDR3 reads TGTGCCAGCAGCTTAGAGTTGATTCTAGCCAAAAACATTCAGTACTTC. It codes for CASSLELILAKNIQYF.

This clonotype was seen ten or more times. The chain recombines TRBV5-6 with TRBJ2-1; D is tentatively TRBD1 or TRBD2 (6 bases each). Germline CDR1 is SGHDT and CDR2 is YYEEEE. Trimming took 4 bases from V and 3 from J, leaving 23 bases between them. The CDR3 is 18 amino acids. The CDR3 DNA sequence: TGTGCCAGCAGCGCTATCGGGGGCCGGTTGGGTCGCTACAATGAGCAGTTCTTC. Protein sequence: CASSAIGGRLGRYNEQFF.

A few counts support this clonotype. This chain joins TRBV7-6 and TRBJ2-2; D may match TRBD1 or TRBD2 (5 bases each). CDR1 and CDR2 (germline): SGHVS, FNYEAQ. This CDR3 is 15 amino acids long. The germline V and J ends were trimmed by 2 bases and 3 bases, with 10 bases remaining between them. DNA of the CDR3: TGTGCCAGCAGCTTAAGACGGGGCCACACCGGGGAGCTGTTTTTT. It codes for CASSLRRGHTGELFF.

This clonotype turned up a few times. This sequence joins TRBV6-1 and TRBJ1-4; 8 nucleotides match TRBD1. CDR1 and CDR2 from the germline V gene are MNHNS and SASEGT. This CDR3 spans 13 amino acids. V trimming: 6 bases; J trimming: 7 bases; junction bases outside the gene matches: 4. The CDR3 nucleotides are TGTGCCAGCAGCCGACAGGGGAGTGAAAAACTGTTTTTT. Translation gives CASSRQGSEKLFF.

This clonotype showed up just a few times. The gene calls are TRBV18 and TRBJ2-3, with unresolved D. Trimming took off 2 bases at V and 0 bases at J, with 12 bases between the two ends. This CDR3 spans 16 amino acids. Germline V gene lookup returns CDR1 KGHSH and CDR2 LQKENI. CDR3 DNA sequence: TGTGCCAGCTCACCAACCCAAGGGTCTAGCACAGATACGCAGTATTTT. This gives the protein CASSPTQGSSTDTQYF.

The table lists this clonotype with a few counts. The J gene is TRBJ1-2, the V gene TRBV7-2; the D gene is possibly TRBD1 (6 bases). Trimming stripped 1 base from V and 4 bases from J, with 13 bases between. This CDR3 spans 15 amino acids. Germline V lookup: CDR1 SGHTA, CDR2 FQGNSA. CDR3 coding DNA: TGTGCCAGCAGCTTAGTCATCCAGGGGCGCTATGGCTACACCTTC. Amino acids: CASSLVIQGRYGYTF.

V is TRBV18 and J is TRBJ1-2; the D is unclear. In germline, CDR1 is KGHSH, CDR2 LQKENI. The CDR3 is 16 amino acids. The V gene lost 0 bases and the J gene lost 4 bases, with 15 bases spanning the gap. The CDR3 nucleotides are TGTGCCAGCTCACCACCGTTCGGAGACGGTAGCTATGGCTACACCTTC. This translates into CASSPPFGDGSYGYTF.

This clonotype was counted many times. A read error may produce the germline difference seen at one junction end. This rearrangement joins TRBV5-1 to TRBJ2-3; 10 bases align to TRBD1. There are 12 residues in the CDR3. Germline values: CDR1 SGHRS, CDR2 YFSETQ. CDR3 residues: CASSLIGTGVVF. DNA of the CDR3: TGCGCCAGCAGCTTGATCGGGACAGGGGTAGTATTT. Full variable domain (rest looked up from reference TRBV5-1 and TRBJ2-3): KAGVTQTPRYLIKTRGQQVTLSCSPISGHRSVSWYQQTPGQGLQFLFEYFSETQRNKGNFPGRFSGRQFSNSRSEMNVSTLELGDSALYLCASSLIGTGVVFGPGTRLTVL.

In regard to this clonotype: A read error is likely, as this CDR3 ends without the conserved phenylalanine or tryptophan. The V gene is TRBV10-3, the J gene TRBJ1-2; 12 bases agree with TRBD1. CDR1 is ENHRY, CDR2 SYGVKD, per germline. The V gene end was trimmed by 6 bases and the J gene end by 6 bases; junction bases not matched to a gene: 5. This CDR3 spans 14 amino acids. The CDR3: CAISSGQGAHGYTC. In DNA form, the CDR3 reads TGTGCCATCAGCTCGGGACAGGGGGCGCATGGCTACACCTGC.

This clonotype came up many times. The V gene is TRBV20-1, the J gene TRBJ1-5; 7 bases fit TRBD1. The length of the CDR3 is 15 residues. The V gene's germline CDR1 is DFQATT and CDR2 SNEGSKA (reference sequence). Germline trimming cut 0 bases from V and 2 bases from J; bases unmatched to any gene: 4. The CDR3 region is CSAREYRGGNQPQHF. CDR3 DNA: TGCAGTGCTAGAGAGTACAGGGGTGGCAATCAGCCCCAGCATTTT.

The chain recombines TRBV9 with TRBJ2-1, with 10 bases fitting TRBD1. V shed 1 base and J 8 bases; nucleotides not matched to a gene: 12. Germline V gives CDR1 SGDLS, CDR2 YYNGEE. This CDR3 spans 17 amino acids. CDR3 sequence reads: CASSVRTPGQGRDEQFF. The CDR3 coding sequence is TGTGCCAGCAGCGTAAGGACCCCGGGACAGGGGCGCGATGAGCAGTTCTTC.

The chain joins TRBV5-1 to TRBJ1-3; D is perhaps TRBD1 (5 bases). This CDR3 contains 16 residues. Per germline, CDR1 SGHRS and CDR2 YFSETQ. V lost 2 bases, J lost 0 bases, and 12 bases lay in between. The CDR3 sequence is CASSLPGTSSGNTIYF. The CDR3 DNA is TGCGCCAGCAGCTTACCAGGGACGAGCTCTGGAAACACCATATATTTT. The complete variable domain, with remaining parts taken from reference TRBV5-1 and TRBJ1-3, reads KAGVTQTPRYLIKTRGQQVTLSCSPISGHRSVSWYQQTPGQGLQFLFEYFSETQRNKGNFPGRFSGRQFSNSRSEMNVSTLELGDSALYLCASSLPGTSSGNTIYFGEGSWLTVV.

This clonotype was found a few times. This chain connects TRBV27 to TRBJ1-2; weak D call: TRBD1 (5 bases). The V and J ends lost 7 bases and 7 bases respectively, with 22 bases between them. Germline CDR1 is MNHEY and CDR2 is SMNVEV (reference sequence). The CDR3 has 15 amino acids. CDR3 amino acids: CASTDAGGVDGGYTF. For the CDR3, the DNA is TGTGCCAGCACCGACGCGGGAGGGGTAGATGGTGGCTACACCTTC.

This clonotype has more than one count but fewer than ten. The rearrangement joins TRBV2 to TRBJ2-2, with D unresolved. V was clipped by 6 bases and J by 5 bases, with 7 bases between them. This CDR3 region has 12 residues. The V gene's germline CDR1 is SNHLY and CDR2 FYNNEI. CDR3 bases: TGTGCCAGCAGCCGTACGACCGGGGAGCTGTTTTTT. Its translation: CASSRTTGELFF. The full variable domain, completed using reference TRBV2 and TRBJ2-2, is EPEVTQTPSHQVTQMGQEVILRCVPISNHLYFYWYRQILGQKVEFLVSFYNNEISEKSEIFDDQFSVERPDGSNFTLKIRSTKLEDSAMYFCASSRTTGELFFGEGSRLTVL.